This T cell receptor beta chain was observed in a study of PD-1 blockade in classical Hodgkin lymphoma. Relapse after autologous stem cell transplantation occurred in every patient, and brentuximab vedotin exposure varied. Patients showed best responses of complete response, partial response or progressive disease. Sequencing used immunoSEQ multiplex PCR; TCRdb keeps in-frame clones, though not all of them. Among 90,000 to 120,000 clones, about nine tenths were seen once, and the ten largest hold 15% to 20%. Germline values: CDR1 SGHAT, CDR2 FQNNGV. CDR3 length: 18 residues. V lost 5 bases and J 0 bases, leaving 23 bases between the germline ends. Study-level results: Patients starting nivolumab less than 1 year after ASCT had lower diversity and were excluded from later analyses. Reported baseline diversity: healthy donors highest, relapsed/refractory patients lowest. Nothing has yet pinned down what causes the repertoire differences, possibly disease activity or prior therapy.

This clone has a single count. Its antigen is unidentified. The TCR comes from a human donor with classical Hodgkin lymphoma. The source material was peripheral blood mononuclear cells (PBMCs), sampled before the second cycle of nivolumab. The chain has TRBV11-2 and TRBJ2-7; the D gene is possibly TRBD1 (5 bases). The CDR3 protein is CASSTTTFPGPSSYEQYF. The CDR3 nucleotides read TGTGCCAGCAGCACCACCACATTCCCAGGGCCGAGCTCCTACGAGCAGTACTTC.